This passage covers 22 T cell receptor beta chains from one sample sequenced in a study of blood T cell repertoires in COVID-19. TCRdb's copy holds only in-frame clones and misses some; the assay was immunoSEQ multiplex PCR. There are approximately 200,000 clones in the sample; roughly 90% occur only once, and about 4% lies in the top ten. Material for sequencing was PBMCs or T cells enriched from blood (not recorded which). The receptors were gathered from a woman aged 30 to 39 who had been exposed to COVID-19.

This clone was recorded once. The rearrangement links TRBV21-1 to TRBJ1-2; the D segment call TRBD1 is taken from the table without a DNA check. TRBV21-1 corresponds to a pseudogene. This CDR3 comprises 18 residues. CDR3 sequence (DNA): TGTGCCAGCAGCACTCACCGGGGGGACAGGGGGCACAACTATGGCTACACCTTC. Its translation is CASSTHRGDRGHNYGYTF.

The chain recombines TRBV9 with TRBJ2-2; 9 bases are a match to TRBD2. The trim removed 1 base at V and 3 bases at J, leaving 7 bases unmatched. CDR3 length equals 17 residues. Germline lookup yields CDR1 SGDLS and CDR2 YYNGEE. For the CDR3, the DNA is TGTGCCAGCAGCGTAAGCGGCGGGGGGGCGGACACCGGGGAGCTGTTTTTT. This sequence encodes CASSVSGGGADTGELFF.

The J gene is TRBJ2-3, the V gene TRBV24-1; D gene ambiguous. Germline lookup yields CDR1 KGHDR and CDR2 SFDVKD. This CDR3 contains 13 residues. V dropped 3 bases and J dropped 4 bases, with 7 bases sitting between them. CDR3 sequence reads: CATSDPQADTQYF. The DNA of the CDR3 is TGTGCCACCAGTGATCCGCAGGCAGATACGCAGTATTTT.

The chain has TRBV19 and TRBJ2-2; D may be TRBD2 (5 bases). V lost 5 bases to trimming and J lost 7 bases, with 23 bases between them. This CDR3 region has 17 residues. Germline V CDR1 and CDR2: LNHDA, SQIVND (reference sequence). This CDR3 is CASSRRREHSYIGELFF. As DNA, the CDR3 is TGTGCCAGTAGTCGACGCCGGGAACACTCCTATATCGGGGAGCTGTTTTTT.

With respect to this clone: This CDR3 is also generated by other DNA sequences in the sample. The chain employs TRBV12-3 or TRBV12-4 and TRBJ1-1; D is possibly TRBD1 (5 bases). The CDR3 is 13 amino acids. V lost 2 bases and J lost 2, with 6 bases in between. CDR3 residues: CASSLRGNTEAFF. In nucleotides, the CDR3 is TGTGCCAGCAGTTTAAGGGGAAACACTGAAGCTTTCTTT.

The table lists this clone with a count of one. J is TRBJ1-2 and V is TRBV12-5, with D possibly matching TRBD1 (6 bases). CDR1 LGHNT and CDR2 FRNRAP come from the germline V gene. This CDR3 is built from 15 residues. The V end was cut by 0 bases, the J end by 4 bases, with 12 bases between. CDR3 residues: CASGLVSGHLYGYTF. The CDR3 nucleotides read TGTGCTAGTGGTTTGGTATCGGGACACCTCTATGGCTACACCTTC. The whole variable domain, remainder taken from reference TRBV12-5 and TRBJ1-2, is DARVTQTPRHKVTEMGQEVTMRCQPILGHNTVFWYRQTMMQGLELLAYFRNRAPLDDSGMPKDRFSAEMPDATLATLKIQPSEPRDSAVYFCASGLVSGHLYGYTFGSGTRLTVV.

The chain recombines TRBV19 with TRBJ1-1, with 7 bases identical to TRBD1. Germline V CDR1 and CDR2: LNHDA, SQIVND (reference sequence). V lost 4 bases to trimming and J lost 4 bases; unmatched junction nucleotides: 6. CDR3 length: 14 amino acids. CDR3 protein: CASSTQSGGTEAFF. For the CDR3, the DNA is TGTGCCAGTAGTACACAATCAGGGGGCACTGAAGCTTTCTTT.

The chain employs TRBV19 and TRBJ2-3; D gene ambiguous. This CDR3 contains 13 residues. The germline V and J ends were trimmed by 8 bases and 3 bases, with 12 bases remaining between them. Germline CDR1 is LNHDA and CDR2 is SQIVND (reference sequence). The CDR3 loop is CASASRVTDTQYF. The DNA of the CDR3 is TGTGCCAGTGCATCCCGGGTAACAGATACGCAGTATTTT.

This chain's CDR3 is CASSVTSGGSTDTQYF. The CDR3, as DNA: TGTGCCAGCAGCGTAACTAGCGGGGGTAGCACAGATACGCAGTATTTT. The chain employs TRBV9 and TRBJ2-3, with 11 bases fitting TRBD2. V was clipped by 1 base and J by 0 bases; unmatched bases: 1. In germline, CDR1 is SGDLS, CDR2 YYNGEE. The CDR3 totals 16 residues.

This sequence joins TRBV6-5 and TRBJ2-2, with no clear D. Per germline, CDR1 MNHEY and CDR2 SVGAGI. This CDR3 is 12 amino acids long. Deletions cut 2 bases from V and 10 bases from J, with 8 bases between. The CDR3 region is CASSYGGEELFF. The CDR3 DNA reads TGTGCCAGCAGTTACGGCGGTGAGGAGCTGTTTTTT.

The rearrangement links TRBV6-5 to TRBJ2-7, with unresolved D. CDR1 is MNHEY, CDR2 SVGAGI, per germline. CDR3 length: 12 residues. V lost 5 bases and J 2 bases, leaving 7 bases between the germline ends. CDR3 nucleotide sequence: TGTGCCAGCAGTCCAGAAACCTACGAGCAGTACTTC. It encodes CASSPETYEQYF.

This clone was counted between two and nine times. The genes are TRBV19 and TRBJ1-1, with TRBD1 matching 8 bases. V was clipped by 5 bases and J by 0 bases; unmatched bases: 5. Per germline, CDR1 LNHDA and CDR2 SQIVND (reference sequence). There are 15 residues in the CDR3. Here the CDR3 reads CASSVTGVMNTEAFF. The CDR3 nucleotides are TGTGCCAGTAGTGTGACAGGGGTTATGAACACTGAAGCTTTCTTT. The full variable domain, rest sourced from reference TRBV19 and TRBJ1-1, is DGGITQSPKYLFRKEGQNVTLSCEQNLNHDAMYWYRQDPGQGLRLIYYSQIVNDFQKGDIAEGYSVSREKKESFPLTVTSAQKNPTAFYLCASSVTGVMNTEAFFGQGTRLTVV.

This clone was detected once. The chain has TRBV30 and TRBJ2-1; possible D gene TRBD2, 5 bases. CDR3 length equals 12 residues. V was pared by 5 bases and J by 9 bases, with 14 bases between. The germline V gene has CDR1 GTSNPN and CDR2 SVGIG (reference sequence). Here the CDR3 DNA reads TGTGCCTGGGTACTAGAGTGGGGTGAGCAGTTCTTC. The encoded protein is CAWVLEWGEQFF.

This clone was counted a single time. This rearrangement joins TRBV19 to TRBJ2-3; 8 positions match TRBD1. This CDR3 spans 14 amino acids. With 7 bases clipped from V and 2 bases from J, the junction kept 5 bases outside the gene matches. The germline CDR1 and CDR2 sequences are LNHDA and SQIVND (reference sequence). CDR3 residues: CASTVTGDTDTQYF. CDR3 bases: TGTGCCAGTACCGTGACAGGGGACACAGATACGCAGTATTTT.

The chain joins TRBV15 to TRBJ1-6; 8 nucleotides agree with TRBD1. Germline V CDR1 and CDR2: LNHNV, YYDKDF (reference sequence). The CDR3 loop spans 14 amino acids. With V trimmed by 5 bases and J by 9 bases, 6 bases remained unmatched. The CDR3 DNA reads TGTGCCACCAGCGGACGGACAGGGTTTTCACCCCTCCACTTT. The encoded protein is CATSGRTGFSPLHF.

To note about this clone: Other DNA sequences in the same sample also yield this CDR3. The chain employs TRBV5-1 and TRBJ1-5; the D gene is possibly TRBD1 (6 bases). CDR1 is SGHRS and CDR2 is YFSETQ in the germline V gene. Deletions cut 0 bases from V and 2 bases from J, with 6 bases between. The CDR3 is 14 residues long. For the CDR3, the DNA is TGCGCCAGCAGCTTGGCAGGGGGCAATCAGCCCCAGCATTTT. It yields the protein CASSLAGGNQPQHF. The variable domain in full, with the rest retrieved from reference TRBV5-1 and TRBJ1-5, is KAGVTQTPRYLIKTRGQQVTLSCSPISGHRSVSWYQQTPGQGLQFLFEYFSETQRNKGNFPGRFSGRQFSNSRSEMNVSTLELGDSALYLCASSLAGGNQPQHFGDGTRLSIL.

The chain joins TRBV2 to TRBJ1-2, with D uncertain. Germline loops: CDR1 SNHLY, CDR2 FYNNEI. V gave up 1 base and J gave up 7 bases, with 10 bases separating them. The CDR3 runs 13 residues. CDR3 amino acids: CASSEGWAGGYTF. CDR3 coding DNA: TGTGCCAGCAGTGAAGGGTGGGCGGGTGGCTACACCTTC. The full variable domain, with the rest looked up from reference TRBV2 and TRBJ1-2, is EPEVTQTPSHQVTQMGQEVILRCVPISNHLYFYWYRQILGQKVEFLVSFYNNEISEKSEIFDDQFSVERPDGSNFTLKIRSTKLEDSAMYFCASSEGWAGGYTFGSGTRLTVV.

V gene TRBV27 combines with J gene TRBJ2-3; TRBD2 matches at 12 bases. This CDR3 region has 17 residues. V gave up 5 bases and J gave up 3 bases; unmatched junction bases: 9. CDR1 is MNHEY and CDR2 is SMNVEV in the germline V gene (reference sequence). The DNA of the CDR3 is TGTGCCAGCAGTCCAGGTCTTGGACTAGCGGGGACAGATACGCAGTATTTT. It codes for CASSPGLGLAGTDTQYF.

The V call is TRBV15, the J call TRBJ2-3; the D gene is possibly TRBD1 (6 bases). Trimming cost V 5 bases and J 1 base, with 13 bases left between them. The length of the CDR3 is 15 residues. From germline, CDR1 is LNHNV and CDR2 YYDKDF (reference sequence). In DNA, the CDR3 is TGTGCCACCAGCGAACAGGGAATTCGCACAGATACGCAGTATTTT. It is translated as CATSEQGIRTDTQYF.

This rearrangement joins TRBV5-1 to TRBJ1-4; D is perhaps TRBD1 (6 bases). Trimming removed 2 bases from V and 4 bases from J, with 12 bases in between. The germline CDR1 and CDR2 sequences are SGHRS and YFSETQ. CDR3 size: 15 residues. The CDR3 DNA is TGCGCCAGCAGCTTCGGACAGCCACTTAATGAAAAACTGTTTTTT. This gives the protein CASSFGQPLNEKLFF.

The J gene is TRBJ1-1, the V gene TRBV30; D is undetermined. The CDR3 covers 12 residues. With 5 bases removed from V and 0 bases from J, the gap between germline ends came to 7 bases. The germline CDR1 and CDR2 sequences are GTSNPN and SVGIG (reference sequence). CDR3 nucleotides: TGTGCCTGGGACGGGTTGAACACTGAAGCTTTCTTT. Its translation is CAWDGLNTEAFF.

This clone was found a few times. The V gene is TRBV3-1 (or the pseudogene TRBV3-2), the J gene TRBJ1-1; D may be TRBD1 (5 bases). This CDR3 is 15 amino acids long. The V gene lost 1 base and the J gene lost 4 bases, with 13 bases spanning the gap. CDR1 LGHDT and CDR2 YNNKEL come from the germline V gene (reference sequence). The DNA for the CDR3 is TGTGCCAGCAGCCAAGGGTACGGGGGGGTCACTGAAGCTTTCTTT. Residues: CASSQGYGGVTEAFF.